The rows below give T cell receptor beta chains drawn from one sample of a study of post-analysis software for immune sequencing data. TCRdb reprocessed the PCR reads via MiXCR and lists one record per CDR3 protein. Of 250,000 to 300,000 distinct CDR3 sequences listed, 36% are singletons. Sequencing input: blood. The receptors shown here come from a girl aged 10 to 17 with multiple sclerosis. Both conserved end residues are trimmed from each CDR3. The order of the fields is clone size, J gene, CDR3 length, D gene, V gene, CDR3 protein. The D gene is left open where the match is weak. The size entry is marked missing in some rows and otherwise reads once, few, many or a size class.

many | TRBJ2-1 | 10 | - | TRBV20-1 | SAITQGNEQF
many | TRBJ1-2 | 12 | - | TRBV15 | ATSRVLGGYGYT
- | TRBJ2-3 | 11 | - | TRBV20-1 | SAGLGGADTQY
few | TRBJ1-1 | 12 | TRBD1 | TRBV29-1 | SVATGQGRTEAF
- | TRBJ2-4 | 12 | - | TRBV7-9 | ASSLVARANIQY
many | TRBJ2-3 | 16 | TRBD2 | TRBV4-1 | ASSQGWIAGPSTDTQY
many | TRBJ2-1 | 11 | - | TRBV20-1 | SARKGLGNEQF
- | TRBJ1-5 | 14 | TRBD1 | TRBV20-1 | STSDRATYSNQPQH
few | TRBJ1-2 | 10 | - | TRBV7-9 | ASSLDQGRDT
many | TRBJ2-3 | 9 | - | TRBV20-1 | SAGSMATQY